Below are 23 T cell receptor beta chains sequenced from a single sample in a study of identical twins. TCRdb redid the calling of the 5' RACE reads with MiXCR, one entry per CDR3 protein. The sample carries 460,000 or so distinct CDR3 sequences, approximately 14% recorded once. The same specimen was also included in a second study, on yellow fever vaccine responses in identical twins.

The sequenced sample consisted of CD4+ T cells sorted from blood. The receptors here all came from a woman aged 18-35 years in good health.

This clonotype was counted a few times. The chain links TRBV11-2 to TRBJ2-7, with 8 bases identical to TRBD2. Germline V gene data show CDR1 as SGHAT and CDR2 as FQNNGV. The CDR3 runs to 19 residues. The V segment lost 2 bases and the J segment 5 bases; nucleotides outside the gene matches: 20. CDR3 sequence reads: CASSLLAGSRSGRTDEQYF. DNA for the CDR3: TGTGCCAGCAGCTTATTAGCGGGGTCCCGGAGCGGGAGAACGGACGAGCAGTACTTC.

This chain joins TRBV30 and TRBJ1-1, with no clear D. Germline CDR1 GTSNPN, CDR2 SVGIG (reference sequence). V was clipped by 0 bases and J by 5 bases, with 10 bases between them. The CDR3 spans 13 residues. In nucleotides, the CDR3 is TGTGCCTGGAGTGTACGCCGAGGGACTGAAGCTTTCTTT. It encodes CAWSVRRGTEAFF.

This clonotype was picked up many times. The gene calls are TRBV7-8 and TRBJ2-3, with TRBD1 matching 9 bases. The CDR3 extends over 14 amino acids. Trimming removed 4 bases from V and 4 bases from J; junction bases left unmatched: 3. The germline V gene encodes CDR1 SGHVS and CDR2 FQNEAQ. CDR3 sequence (DNA): TGTGCCAGCAGCTCAGGACAGGGGCCAGATACGCAGTATTTT. It codes for CASSSGQGPDTQYF.

This clonotype has only a few counts. The chain recombines TRBV7-2 with TRBJ1-1; maybe TRBD1 (5 bases). Germline CDR1 reads SGHTA; CDR2 reads FQGNSA. V shed 7 bases and J shed 2 bases, with 17 bases lying between them. This CDR3 has 15 amino acids. Here the CDR3 reads CASNPPSGGNTEAFF. In nucleotides, the CDR3 is TGTGCCAGCAACCCCCCTAGCGGGGGAAACACTGAAGCTTTCTTT.

This clonotype was recorded a few times. The chain recombines TRBV7-9 with TRBJ2-2; the D gene is possibly TRBD1 (6 bases). CDR1 and CDR2 (germline): SEHNR, FQNEAQ (reference sequence). Trimming cost V 5 bases and J 10 bases, with 17 bases left between them. The CDR3 is made up of 14 amino acids. CDR3 nucleotide sequence: TGTGCCAGCAGCCGACAGGACCTAGACCCGGAGCTGTTTTTT. Protein: CASSRQDLDPELFF.

V usage is TRBV12-3 or TRBV12-4 and J usage is TRBJ2-1; the D gene could be TRBD1 or TRBD2 (7 bases each). Trimming removed 4 bases from V and 8 bases from J, with 18 bases in between. The CDR3 extends over 15 amino acids. Here the CDR3 DNA reads TGTGCCAGCAGTTGGGGGGGGACAGAAAGCGATGAGCAGTTCTTC. This encodes CASSWGGTESDEQFF.

The chain has TRBV6-2 or TRBV6-3 and TRBJ2-2; D gene uncertain. CDR1 and CDR2 (germline): MNHEY, SVGEGT. Trimming shortened V by 4 bases and J by 9 bases, and 9 bases separated the two germline ends. The CDR3 is 12 amino acids. DNA for the CDR3: TGTGCCAGCAGTTTATCGCGGAGGGAGCTGTTTTTT. Its translation is CASSLSRRELFF.

This clonotype showed up just a few times. Written as DNA, the CDR3 is TGTGCCAGCTTAAGCGGGAGCTACAATGAGCAGTTCTTC. Protein: CASLSGSYNEQFF. This rearrangement joins TRBV18 to TRBJ2-1; TRBD2 matches 8 bases. V lost 7 bases, J lost 3 bases, and 2 bases stayed unmatched. Per germline, CDR1 KGHSH and CDR2 LQKENI. The CDR3 has 13 residues.

This clonotype was counted only a few times. The CDR3 bases are TGTGCCAGCAGCGGAGCGGGGGGCCTCGCGAACACCGGGGAGCTGTTTTTT. Translated: CASSGAGGLANTGELFF. This sequence joins TRBV9 and TRBJ2-2; TRBD2 aligns across 9 bases. J gave up 0 bases and V 3 bases, and 6 bases lay outside the gene matches. Germline CDR1 is SGDLS and CDR2 is YYNGEE. This CDR3 is built from 17 residues. Using reference TRBV9 and TRBJ2-2 for the parts outside the CDR3, the full variable domain is DSGVTQTPKHLITATGQRVTLRCSPRSGDLSVYWYQQSLDQGLQFLIQYYNGEERAKGNILERFSAQQFPDLHSELNLSSLELGDSALYFCASSGAGGLANTGELFFGEGSRLTVL.

The chain is built from TRBV25-1 and TRBJ2-7; D tentatively reads TRBD1 or TRBD2 (5 bases each). V lost 6 bases and J lost 3, with 12 bases in between. Germline-derived CDR1 and CDR2 are MGHDK and SYGVNS. The CDR3 sequence is 13 residues long. The CDR3 here is CASSRQRFYEQYF. The CDR3 coding sequence is TGTGCCAGCAGCCGACAGCGGTTCTACGAGCAGTACTTC.

This sequence joins TRBV3-1 and TRBJ2-7; the D gene is possibly TRBD2 (6 bases). V was trimmed by 0 bases and J by 2 bases, leaving 14 bases between them. Germline lookup yields CDR1 LGHDT and CDR2 YNNKEL (reference sequence). The CDR3 consists of 16 residues. The CDR3 spells CASSQDQPGEPYEQYF. The DNA for the CDR3 is TGTGCCAGCAGCCAAGATCAACCGGGGGAGCCCTACGAGCAGTACTTC.

This clonotype was picked up a small number of times. The gene calls are TRBV28 and TRBJ2-7, with 8 bases that match TRBD2. The CDR3 is 15 residues long. Per the germline V gene, CDR1 is MDHEN and CDR2 is SYDVKM. The V segment lost 8 bases and the J segment 1 base; nucleotides outside the gene matches: 10. This chain's CDR3 is CASLREGQGSYEQYF. CDR3 sequence (DNA): TGTGCCAGCCTTCGGGAGGGGCAGGGTTCCTACGAGCAGTACTTC.

The sample holds a few counts of this clonotype. The V gene is TRBV6-2 or TRBV6-3, the J gene TRBJ2-1, with 7 nucleotides matching TRBD2. Losses at the gene ends were 0 bases for V and 9 bases for J; bases not matched to a gene: 5. Germline V CDR1 and CDR2: MNHEY, SVGEGT. The CDR3 covers 14 residues. DNA for the CDR3: TGTGCCAGCAGTTACTCGGCGGGAGTCATTGAGCAGTTCTTC. It encodes CASSYSAGVIEQFF.

This clonotype was counted at least ten times. The chain has TRBV12-3 or TRBV12-4 and TRBJ1-1; unclear D gene. Trimming cost V 8 bases and J 1 base, with 5 bases left between them. CDR3 length: 11 residues. In nucleotides, the CDR3 is TGTGCCAGCGGGTGGAACACTGAAGCTTTCTTT. Translated, it gives CASGWNTEAFF.

This clonotype occurred a few times. The chain links TRBV10-3 to TRBJ2-7; weak D call: TRBD1 (7 bases). Germline-derived CDR1 and CDR2 are ENHRY and SYGVKD. This CDR3 has 15 amino acids. V gave up 10 bases and J gave up 5 bases, with 24 bases separating them. The CDR3 sequence is CATLEPGGTVHEQYF. CDR3 DNA: TGTGCCACCCTCGAACCAGGGGGGACGGTTCACGAGCAGTACTTC.

V is TRBV6-4 and J is TRBJ2-3; no clear D gene. The CDR3 covers 14 residues. Germline V CDR1 and CDR2: MRHNA, SNTAGT. Trimming cost V 4 bases and J 5 bases, with 13 bases left between them. This CDR3 is CASSVVPNGDTQYF. CDR3 coding DNA: TGTGCCAGCAGTGTAGTGCCTAACGGAGATACGCAGTATTTT.

This clonotype was seen only a few times. V usage is TRBV28 and J usage is TRBJ2-7; D not resolved. Trimming removed 7 bases from V and 7 bases from J, with 14 bases in between. CDR1 is MDHEN and CDR2 is SYDVKM in the germline V gene. The CDR3 runs 12 residues. The CDR3 DNA sequence: TGTGCCAGCATTCCTTCGCGTGGAGAGCAGTACTTC. Amino acids: CASIPSRGEQYF.

In its sample, this clonotype was seen a few times. The V gene is TRBV7-2, the J gene TRBJ2-1, with unresolved D. CDR1 and CDR2 (germline): SGHTA, FQGNSA. CDR3 length equals 14 residues. The V end was cut by 3 bases, the J end by 10 bases, with 16 bases between. CDR3 loop: CASSFPGASREQFF. CDR3 DNA sequence: TGTGCCAGCAGCTTCCCCGGAGCGAGCCGGGAGCAGTTCTTC.

The chain couples TRBV20-1 to TRBJ2-5, with D perhaps TRBD1 (5 bases). The CDR3 runs 12 residues. From germline, CDR1 is DFQATT and CDR2 SNEGSKA (reference sequence). The CDR3: CSGRQGVETQYF. In nucleotides, the CDR3 is TGCAGCGGTCGGCAGGGCGTGGAGACCCAGTACTTC.

The chain carries TRBV4-2 and TRBJ2-3; 10 bases line up with TRBD2. J was trimmed by 2 bases and V by 0 bases; bases with no gene match: 8. Germline CDR1 and CDR2: LGHNA and YNFKEQ. This CDR3 has 18 amino acids. This CDR3 reads CASSQDSLAGDLTDTQYF. CDR3 nucleotides: TGTGCCAGCAGCCAAGATAGCCTAGCGGGAGACCTCACAGATACGCAGTATTTT.

This clonotype was picked up a small number of times. The V and J genes are TRBV11-2 and TRBJ2-3; 13 positions match TRBD2. Germline V lookup: CDR1 SGHAT, CDR2 FQNNGV. The CDR3 sequence is 20 residues long. J gave up 0 bases and V 8 bases, and 17 bases lay outside the gene matches. CDR3 DNA: TGTGCCAGCTCCCTTAATAACTTATCACTAGCGGGGGGGAGCACAGATACGCAGTATTTT. This codes for CASSLNNLSLAGGSTDTQYF.

This clonotype was counted many times. This chain joins TRBV29-1 and TRBJ1-1; a weak D match, TRBD1 (5 bases). The CDR3 contains 13 residues. The V gene's germline CDR1 is SQVTM and CDR2 ANQGSEA. Trimming shortened V by 5 bases and J by 5 bases, and 15 bases separated the two germline ends. The CDR3 nucleotides are TGCAGCGTTCAGTATCTGGGGGGAACTGAAGCTTTCTTT. Its translation is CSVQYLGGTEAFF.

The rearrangement uses TRBV11-2 and TRBJ2-7; D unclear. CDR3 length: 11 amino acids. From germline, CDR1 is SGHAT and CDR2 FQNNGV. Trimming removed 5 bases from V and 8 bases from J, with 10 bases in between. The CDR3 coding sequence is TGTGCCAGCAGCCCGGCTCTCCAGCAGTACTTC. Translation: CASSPALQQYF.